A selection of T cell receptor beta chains follows, all from one sample in a study of shared clonotypes between healthy human individuals. This table comes from immunoSEQ multiplex PCR, and its TCRdb copy is limited to in-frame clones, with some not included. This sample carries about 730,000 clones, roughly 72% of them seen once, and the ten largest clones take about 1.7%. What was sequenced was memory CD4+ T cells sorted from blood. The receptors here all came from a woman aged 30 to 39 in good health. Both conserved end residues are part of each CDR3. Fields, in order: CDR3 protein, CDR3 DNA, clone size, V gene, D gene, J gene. The D gene is left open where the match is weak. Only some rows state a clone size, as once, few, many or a class for expanded clones.

CDR3 protein: CATLISGYAYEQYF
CDR3 DNA: TGTGCCACCCTAATTAGCGGGTACGCCTACGAGCAGTACTTC
clone size: once
V gene: TRBV28
D gene: TRBD2
J gene: TRBJ2-7

CDR3 protein: CASSLGGTGQENIQYF
CDR3 DNA: TGCGCCAGCAGCTTGGGTGGGACAGGGCAGGAAAACATTCAGTACTTC
clone size: -
V gene: TRBV5-1
D gene: TRBD1
J gene: TRBJ2-4

CDR3 protein: CASRTLGKRGTEAFF
CDR3 DNA: TGTGCCAGCAGAACACTGGGGAAACGGGGCACTGAAGCTTTCTTT
clone size: -
V gene: TRBV28
D gene: -
J gene: TRBJ1-1

CDR3 protein: CASSTRTGPDEQFF
CDR3 DNA: TGTGCCAGCAGTACGAGGACAGGGCCGGATGAGCAGTTCTTC
clone size: -
V gene: TRBV28
D gene: TRBD1
J gene: TRBJ2-1

CDR3 protein: CASSRTGPGTDTQYF
CDR3 DNA: TGTGCCAGCAGTCGGACAGGCCCCGGCACAGATACGCAGTATTTT
clone size: -
V gene: TRBV6-5
D gene: TRBD1
J gene: TRBJ2-3

CDR3 protein: CASSLGLAGATDTQYF
CDR3 DNA: TGTGCCAGCAGCCTAGGACTAGCGGGGGCCACAGATACGCAGTATTTT
clone size: -
V gene: TRBV7-9
D gene: TRBD2
J gene: TRBJ2-3

CDR3 protein: CASSVTSGNYNEQFF
CDR3 DNA: TGTGCCAGCAGCGTGACTAGCGGGAATTACAATGAGCAGTTCTTC
clone size: -
V gene: TRBV9
D gene: TRBD2
J gene: TRBJ2-1

CDR3 protein: CASSLWALGGATNEKLFF
CDR3 DNA: TGTGCCAGCAGTTTATGGGCCCTGGGAGGGGCAACTAATGAAAAACTGTTTTTT
clone size: few
V gene: TRBV27
D gene: -
J gene: TRBJ1-4

CDR3 protein: CASSESPSLYGNIQYF
CDR3 DNA: TGCGCCAGCAGTGAGTCGCCCTCTCTCTATGGGAACATTCAGTACTTC
clone size: few
V gene: TRBV10-2
D gene: -
J gene: TRBJ2-4

CDR3 protein: CASLPAVGTGNEKLFF
CDR3 DNA: TGTGCCAGCCTCCCTGCCGTTGGGACAGGGAATGAAAAACTGTTTTTT
clone size: -
V gene: TRBV2
D gene: TRBD1
J gene: TRBJ1-4

CDR3 protein: CASEAYGYTF
CDR3 DNA: TGTGCCAGCGAGGCCTATGGCTACACCTTC
clone size: -
V gene: TRBV6-5
D gene: -
J gene: TRBJ1-2

CDR3 protein: CASRSGTGVTGELFF
CDR3 DNA: TGCGCCAGCAGGTCCGGGACAGGTGTAACCGGGGAGCTGTTTTTT
clone size: -
V gene: TRBV5-1
D gene: TRBD1
J gene: TRBJ2-2

CDR3 protein: CASTPMWTGGNTGELFF
CDR3 DNA: TGTGCCAGCACCCCAATGTGGACAGGGGGTAACACCGGGGAGCTGTTTTTT
clone size: -
V gene: TRBV16
D gene: TRBD1
J gene: TRBJ2-2

CDR3 protein: CASGGAGSNQPQHF
CDR3 DNA: TGTGCCAGTGGAGGGGCGGGAAGCAATCAGCCCCAGCATTTT
clone size: -
V gene: TRBV19
D gene: -
J gene: TRBJ1-5

CDR3 protein: CAWSVLARGDTEAFF
CDR3 DNA: TGTGCCTGGAGTGTACTGGCAAGAGGGGACACTGAAGCTTTCTTT
clone size: -
V gene: TRBV30
D gene: -
J gene: TRBJ1-1

CDR3 protein: CASSLPGQSYEQYF
CDR3 DNA: TGTGCCAGCAGTCTTCCGGGACAGTCCTACGAGCAGTACTTC
clone size: -
V gene: TRBV28
D gene: TRBD1
J gene: TRBJ2-7

CDR3 protein: CASSQGIRTSGISYEQYF
CDR3 DNA: TGCGCCAGCAGCCAAGGCATCAGGACTAGCGGGATTTCGTACGAGCAGTACTTC
clone size: once
V gene: TRBV4-1
D gene: TRBD2
J gene: TRBJ2-7

CDR3 protein: CASRRAGQGSYEQYF
CDR3 DNA: TGTGCCAGCAGACGCGCGGGACAGGGGTCCTACGAGCAGTACTTC
clone size: -
V gene: TRBV6-5
D gene: TRBD1
J gene: TRBJ2-7

CDR3 protein: CASRLAGGDEQYF
CDR3 DNA: TGCGCCAGCAGGCTAGCGGGAGGGGACGAGCAGTACTTC
clone size: -
V gene: TRBV10-2
D gene: TRBD2
J gene: TRBJ2-7

CDR3 protein: CATARDRGLSGANVLTF
CDR3 DNA: TGTGCCACCGCCCGGGACAGGGGACTGTCTGGGGCCAACGTCCTGACTTTC
clone size: -
V gene: TRBV7-9
D gene: TRBD1
J gene: TRBJ2-6

CDR3 protein: CASSFARAGGSNEKLFF
CDR3 DNA: TGTGCCAGCAGTTTCGCCCGAGCGGGGGGCTCTAATGAAAAACTGTTTTTT
clone size: -
V gene: TRBV28
D gene: -
J gene: TRBJ1-4

CDR3 protein: CACLVLGTRRFDEQFF
CDR3 DNA: TGTGCCTGTCTTGTACTGGGGACTAGAAGGTTCGATGAGCAGTTCTTC
clone size: -
V gene: TRBV30
D gene: TRBD2
J gene: TRBJ2-1

CDR3 protein: CASSSMRTGSYYEQYF
CDR3 DNA: TGTGCCAGTAGTTCAATGCGGACAGGGAGTTACTACGAGCAGTACTTC
clone size: -
V gene: TRBV19
D gene: TRBD1
J gene: TRBJ2-7

CDR3 protein: CASSWDVAGNEQFF
CDR3 DNA: TGTGCCAGCAGCTGGGACGTAGCTGGCAATGAGCAGTTCTTC
clone size: -
V gene: TRBV4-2
D gene: -
J gene: TRBJ2-1

CDR3 protein: CATSSPGEQGHGGNTIYF
CDR3 DNA: TGTGCCACCAGCAGTCCGGGGGAGCAGGGGCATGGTGGAAACACCATATATTTT
clone size: -
V gene: TRBV15
D gene: -
J gene: TRBJ1-3

CDR3 protein: CASREETQYF
CDR3 DNA: TGCGCCAGCAGGGAAGAGACCCAGTACTTC
clone size: -
V gene: TRBV5-1
D gene: -
J gene: TRBJ2-5

CDR3 protein: CASSQRVGELFF
CDR3 DNA: TGTGCCAGTTCTCAGAGGGTCGGGGAGCTGTTTTTT
clone size: -
V gene: TRBV7-6
D gene: -
J gene: TRBJ2-2

CDR3 protein: CASSPGGVGANVLTF
CDR3 DNA: TGTGCCAGCAGTCCGGGGGGCGTTGGGGCCAACGTCCTGACTTTC
clone size: many
V gene: TRBV2
D gene: -
J gene: TRBJ2-6

CDR3 protein: CASSLGRSLDEQYF
CDR3 DNA: TGTGCCAGCAGCTTGGGTCGCTCGCTGGACGAGCAGTACTTC
clone size: few
V gene: TRBV11-2
D gene: -
J gene: TRBJ2-7

CDR3 protein: CASQQTAGKKKLFF
CDR3 DNA: TGCGCCAGCCAGCAAACCGCAGGGAAAAAAAAACTGTTTTTT
clone size: -
V gene: TRBV5-1
D gene: -
J gene: TRBJ1-4

CDR3 protein: CASSQAQRLPQETQYF
CDR3 DNA: TGTGCCAGCAGCCAAGCTCAGCGGCTGCCACAAGAGACCCAGTACTTC
clone size: -
V gene: TRBV14
D gene: -
J gene: TRBJ2-5

CDR3 protein: CASSPATTITDTQYF
CDR3 DNA: TGCGCCAGCAGCCCCGCCACGACAATCACAGATACGCAGTATTTT
clone size: few
V gene: TRBV5-1
D gene: -
J gene: TRBJ2-3

CDR3 protein: CASSFDRVGTNEKLFF
CDR3 DNA: TGTGCCAGCAGTTTCGACAGGGTTGGGACTAATGAAAAACTGTTTTTT
clone size: once
V gene: TRBV6-5
D gene: TRBD1
J gene: TRBJ1-4

CDR3 protein: CASSFRDSPLIKETQYF
CDR3 DNA: TGTGCCAGCAGCTTTCGGGACAGCCCCTTAATAAAAGAGACCCAGTACTTC
clone size: -
V gene: TRBV5-4
D gene: TRBD1
J gene: TRBJ2-5

CDR3 protein: CASSDPAGLTDTQYF
CDR3 DNA: TGCGCCAGCAGCGATCCCGCCGGACTTACAGATACGCAGTATTTT
clone size: -
V gene: TRBV5-1
D gene: -
J gene: TRBJ2-3

CDR3 protein: CASANTGGRSEAFF
CDR3 DNA: TGTGCCAGCGCCAATACAGGGGGCAGGTCTGAAGCTTTCTTT
clone size: -
V gene: TRBV2
D gene: TRBD1
J gene: TRBJ1-1

CDR3 protein: CASSLQGVPDTQYF
CDR3 DNA: TGCGCCAGCAGCTTACAGGGTGTACCAGATACGCAGTATTTT
clone size: -
V gene: TRBV5-1
D gene: -
J gene: TRBJ2-3

CDR3 protein: CASSIIRWDTGELFF
CDR3 DNA: TGTGCCAGTAGTATAATTCGGTGGGACACCGGGGAGCTGTTTTTT
clone size: -
V gene: TRBV19
D gene: -
J gene: TRBJ2-2